These 21 T cell receptor beta chains came from one sample sequenced in a study of T cells in Graves' hyperthyroidism and ophthalmopathy. Researchers amplified the TCR beta CDR3 regions from RNA transcripts. During a first-round RT-PCR of the TCR CDR3, the HTBI primer set was used. A single record per CDR3 protein comes from TCRdb applying MiXCR to the multiplex PCR reads. The sample yields fewer than 450,000 distinct CDR3 sequences, approximately 16% seen once. The sample consisted of blood. These TCRs come from a woman aged 60 to 75 with Graves' ophthalmopathy.

This clonotype was detected only a few times. A much larger clone lies one base from this, so it may be a read error. The chain uses TRBV30 and TRBJ2-7, with D tentatively TRBD1 or TRBD2 (5 bases each). Per the germline V gene, CDR1 is GTSNPN and CDR2 is SVGIG (reference sequence). V lost 6 bases and J lost 6, with 12 bases in between. The CDR3 runs to 11 residues. The CDR3 region has the DNA TGTGCCTGCCACCCGGGGCTCGAGCAGTACTTC. This codes for CACHPGLEQYF.

This clonotype was detected ten times or more. The V call is TRBV5-1, the J call TRBJ1-1; D is perhaps TRBD1 (6 bases). V was trimmed by 5 bases and J by 0 bases, leaving 11 bases between them. The germline V gene has CDR1 SGHRS and CDR2 YFSETQ. CDR3 length equals 14 residues. The CDR3 is CASRKGGMNTEAFF. The CDR3 DNA sequence: TGCGCCAGCAGAAAGGGGGGTATGAACACTGAAGCTTTCTTT.

Ten or more counts support this clonotype. This rearrangement joins TRBV12-3 or TRBV12-4 to TRBJ1-2, with unresolved D. The CDR3 runs 14 residues. The V end was cut by 5 bases, the J end by 0 bases, with 10 bases between. The CDR3 loop is CASSLSGSNYGYTF. CDR3 in DNA: TGTGCCAGCAGTCTCTCCGGTTCTAACTATGGCTACACCTTC.

This clonotype was seen many times. The chain recombines TRBV11-2 with TRBJ1-2, with D possibly TRBD1 on 6 matching bases. The CDR3 contains 13 residues. Germline V gives CDR1 SGHAT, CDR2 FQNNGV. V shed 5 bases and J shed 7 bases, with 14 bases lying between them. The CDR3 region is CASSPSGASGYTF. DNA for the CDR3: TGTGCCAGCAGCCCCTCGGGGGCTAGTGGCTACACCTTC.

In its sample, this clonotype was seen many times. V and J are TRBV28 and TRBJ2-1, with a possible D match to TRBD2 (6 bases). In germline, CDR1 is MDHEN, CDR2 SYDVKM. V was pared by 5 bases and J by 0 bases, with 17 bases between. The CDR3 is 17 amino acids. The CDR3 nucleotides are TGTGCCAGCAGTCCCGCCCTCGGGGGTAGCTCCTACAATGAGCAGTTCTTC. It encodes CASSPALGGSSYNEQFF. Together with reference TRBV28 and TRBJ2-1, the CDR3 gives the full variable domain: DVKVTQSSRYLVKRTGEKVFLECVQDMDHENMFWYRQDPGLGLRLIYFSYDVKMKEKGDIPEGYSVSREKKERFSLILESASTNQTSMYLCASSPALGGSSYNEQFFGPGTRLTVL.

The sample holds many counts of this clonotype. This rearrangement joins TRBV11-2 to TRBJ2-2; 8 bases are a match to TRBD1. After removal of 0 bases from V and 7 bases from J, the junction contained 7 bases not matched to a gene. The CDR3 has 16 residues. CDR1 SGHAT and CDR2 FQNNGV come from the germline V gene. The CDR3 bases are TGTGCCAGCAGCTTAGATCAGACAGGGGCAGTCGGGGAGCTGTTTTTT. This encodes CASSLDQTGAVGELFF.

The rearrangement joins TRBV3-1 to TRBJ2-1; D unresolved. Trimming shortened V by 3 bases and J by 2 bases, and 5 bases separated the two germline ends. Germline V CDR1 and CDR2: LGHDT, YNNKEL (reference sequence). CDR3 length: 13 amino acids. CDR3 sequence (DNA): TGTGCCAGCAGCCACATGACCTACAATGAGCAGTTCTTC. Amino acids: CASSHMTYNEQFF.

This chain uses TRBV2 with TRBJ1-5; D is ambiguous. The germline V gene encodes CDR1 SNHLY and CDR2 FYNNEI. This CDR3 is built from 12 residues. Between the trimmed V and J ends, which lost 8 bases and 3 bases, there was a span of 8 bases. CDR3 nucleotides: TGTGCCAGCCGGTCGCACAATCAGCCCCAGCATTTT. Residues: CASRSHNQPQHF.

V usage is TRBV7-2 and J usage is TRBJ2-3, with D unresolved. The CDR3 has 14 residues. The V and J ends lost 2 bases and 1 base respectively, with 7 bases between them. The germline V gene encodes CDR1 SGHTA and CDR2 FQGNSA. The CDR3 coding sequence is TGTGCCAGCAGCTTACCTAGTGGCACAGATACGCAGTATTTT. It is translated as CASSLPSGTDTQYF. Variable domain in full (rest from reference TRBV7-2 and TRBJ2-3): GAGVSQSPSNKVTEKGKDVELRCDPISGHTALYWYRQSLGQGLEFLIYFQGNSAPDKSGLPSDRFSAERTGGSVSTLTIQRTQQEDSAVYLCASSLPSGTDTQYFGPGTRLTVL.

The chain employs TRBV7-8 and TRBJ2-7, with TRBD2 identical over 8 bases. The J segment lost 2 bases and the V segment lost 1 base, leaving 16 bases of the junction unmatched. In germline, CDR1 is SGHVS, CDR2 FQNEAQ. The CDR3 is made up of 19 amino acids. This CDR3 is CASSLDPRGWREDTYEQYF. For the CDR3, the DNA is TGTGCCAGCAGCTTAGATCCCCGGGGGTGGCGGGAGGACACCTACGAGCAGTACTTC.

This clonotype has a handful of counts. This chain links TRBV7-3 with TRBJ2-2; TRBD1 might be the D (6 bases). Germline-derived CDR1 and CDR2 are SGHTA and FQGTGA. This CDR3 region has 13 residues. Trimming shortened V by 5 bases and J by 5 bases, and 9 bases separated the two germline ends. The CDR3 loop is CASSMGQTGELFF. The CDR3 region has the DNA TGTGCCAGCAGCATGGGACAAACCGGGGAGCTGTTTTTT.

This clonotype was recorded at least ten times. V gene TRBV7-3 combines with J gene TRBJ2-1; D assignment may be TRBD1 or TRBD2 (5 bases each). Germline CDR1 is SGHTA and CDR2 is FQGTGA. This CDR3 has 15 residues. The ends were cut back, 2 bases at V and 6 bases at J, with 14 bases in the middle. CDR3 amino acids: CASSLLSGAGNEQFF. CDR3 sequence (DNA): TGTGCCAGCAGCTTACTCTCCGGGGCTGGCAATGAGCAGTTCTTC.

The rearrangement joins TRBV28 to TRBJ2-7; D not resolved. The germline V and J ends were trimmed by 2 bases and 2 bases, with 10 bases remaining between them. CDR1 and CDR2 from the germline V gene are MDHEN and SYDVKM. The CDR3 consists of 14 residues. CDR3 in DNA: TGTGCCAGCAGTTTAGTTACGGATACCTACGAGCAGTACTTC. Residues: CASSLVTDTYEQYF.

The rearrangement uses TRBV10-1 and TRBJ2-3; maybe TRBD1 (6 bases). CDR1 and CDR2 from the germline V gene are WNHNN and SYGVQD (reference sequence). Trimming cost V 0 bases and J 6 bases, with 13 bases left between them. The CDR3 extends over 15 amino acids. CDR3 bases: TGCGCCAGCAGTGAGTCGCCAGGGGCAGGGGATACGCAGTATTTT. It specifies CASSESPGAGDTQYF.

This clonotype came up many times. This sequence joins TRBV27 and TRBJ2-1; the match to TRBD1 covers 10 bases. The CDR3 covers 16 residues. Germline lookup yields CDR1 MNHEY and CDR2 SMNVEV (reference sequence). V gave up 8 bases and J gave up 5 bases; unmatched junction bases: 12. The CDR3 region is CASSRRTGQGDNEQFF. In nucleotides, the CDR3 is TGTGCCAGCTCCCGAAGGACAGGACAGGGGGACAATGAGCAGTTCTTC.

The gene calls are TRBV9 and TRBJ2-1; D gene unclear. Germline CDR1 SGDLS, CDR2 YYNGEE. Between the trimmed V and J ends, which lost 3 bases and 4 bases, there was a span of 14 bases. This CDR3 is built from 15 residues. As DNA, the CDR3 is TGTGCCAGCAGCGCCGACGGGCTGGATTACAATGAGCAGTTCTTC. This gives the protein CASSADGLDYNEQFF.

The CDR3 DNA reads TGTGCCAGCAGCCACTACAGAGGGCTAGCGGGACGTAAGGGTACGCAGTATTTT. Its protein is CASSHYRGLAGRKGTQYF. V is TRBV7-9 and J is TRBJ2-3, with TRBD2 identical over 9 bases. Germline V gene data show CDR1 as SEHNR and CDR2 as FQNEAQ (reference sequence). The CDR3 is 18 amino acids. V lost 5 bases, J lost 8 bases, and 20 bases stayed unmatched.

This chain connects TRBV7-6 to TRBJ2-7; D is ambiguous. This CDR3 is built from 16 residues. The V gene's germline CDR1 is SGHVS and CDR2 FNYEAQ. Trimming stripped 1 base from V and 7 bases from J, with 20 bases between. The CDR3 sequence: CASSLEPRRDFREQYF. In DNA, the CDR3 is TGTGCCAGCAGCTTAGAGCCCCGCAGAGACTTTAGGGAGCAGTACTTC.

At least ten counts were recorded for this clonotype. The V call is TRBV7-9, the J call TRBJ2-2, with 10 bases aligning to TRBD1. Germline V lookup: CDR1 SEHNR, CDR2 FQNEAQ (reference sequence). This CDR3 is 17 amino acids long. J gave up 3 bases and V 6 bases, and 10 bases lay outside the gene matches. CDR3: CASRMGTGALDTGELFF. The DNA of the CDR3 is TGTGCCAGCAGAATGGGGACAGGGGCGTTGGACACCGGGGAGCTGTTTTTT.

This clonotype was observed a few times. This chain joins TRBV7-9 and TRBJ2-7; perhaps TRBD2 as D (6 bases). The CDR3 has 16 amino acids. Germline V CDR1 and CDR2: SEHNR, FQNEAQ (reference sequence). V lost 5 bases, J lost 3 bases, and 20 bases lay in between. As DNA, the CDR3 is TGTGCCAGCAGCGATGTTCTAACGGGAGAATACTACGAGCAGTACTTC. Translated: CASSDVLTGEYYEQYF. Full variable domain (outside the CDR3, taken from reference TRBV7-9 and TRBJ2-7): DTGVSQNPRHKITKRGQNVTFRCDPISEHNRLYWYRQTLGQGPEFLTYFQNEAQLEKSRLLSDRFSAERPKGSFSTLEIQRTEQGDSAMYLCASSDVLTGEYYEQYFGPGTRLTVT.

This clonotype was seen at least ten times. The chain recombines TRBV6-2 or TRBV6-3 with TRBJ2-5, with 7 bases lining up with TRBD2. Trimming removed 7 bases from V and 7 bases from J; junction bases left unmatched: 12. Germline CDR1 MNHEY, CDR2 SVGEGT. CDR3 length: 14 amino acids. This CDR3 reads CASTTGTTRGTQYF. The CDR3 DNA reads as TGTGCCAGCACTACCGGGACTACCCGAGGGACCCAGTACTTC.